The present TCR beta chain was sequenced within a study of blood T cell repertoires in COVID-19. As for the study in general: PBMCs, B-cell-depleted T cells, or T cells provided the cDNA or gDNA that made up the material.

Per the germline V gene, CDR1 is LNHDA and CDR2 is SQIVND (reference sequence). This CDR3 has 13 amino acids. V lost 6 bases and J lost 7, with 13 bases in between. Original data processing: Estimation of nucleated cell counts was performed using reference gene primer amplification. The protocol was immunoSEQ multiplex PCR, while the TCRdb copy is restricted to in-frame clones and leaves out a portion. The DNA gave D and trimming, while V, J and clone size come from that table. The sample gives some 160,000 clones, roughly 85% of which show up once; around 2.1% is in the top ten. The sequenced sample was peripheral blood. V usage is TRBV19 and J usage is TRBJ1-5, with D possibly TRBD1 on 6 matching bases. The clonotype originates from a woman older than 75 with acute or convalescent COVID-19. The CDR3 sequence: CASSAQGQQPQHF. CDR3 nucleotide sequence: TGTGCCAGTAGCGCACAGGGACAACAGCCCCAGCATTTT.